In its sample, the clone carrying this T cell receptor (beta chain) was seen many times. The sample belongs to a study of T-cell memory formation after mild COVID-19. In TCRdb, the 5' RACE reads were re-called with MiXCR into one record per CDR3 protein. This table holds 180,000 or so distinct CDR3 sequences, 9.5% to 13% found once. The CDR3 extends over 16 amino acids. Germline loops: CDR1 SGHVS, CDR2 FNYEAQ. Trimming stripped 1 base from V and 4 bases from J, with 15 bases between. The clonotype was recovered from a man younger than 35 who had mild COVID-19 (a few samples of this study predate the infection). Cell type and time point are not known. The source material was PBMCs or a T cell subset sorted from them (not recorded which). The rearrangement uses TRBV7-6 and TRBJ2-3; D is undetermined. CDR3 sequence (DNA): TGTGCCAGCAGCTTAGAGGCTGGTGGGCCGGCAGATACGCAGTATTTT. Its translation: CASSLEAGGPADTQYF.